The 8 T cell receptor beta chains listed next were all sequenced from one sample in a study of cytotoxic CD8 clonotypes in ibrutinib-treated CLL. Clones were read by immunoSEQ multiplex PCR, and TCRdb kept only the in-frame ones, dropping some. The sample comprises roughly 150,000 clones, approximately 80% of which are singletons, and roughly 4.6% rests with the top ten. The sequences come from PBMCs, collected after 24 months of ibrutinib treatment. These receptor sequences come from a human donor with chronic lymphocytic leukemia.

The CDR3 coding sequence is TGTGCCAGCAGCCAAGAACAAAGGCAGGGGGCTAGCGGGGAGCTGTTTTTT. Its translation: CASSQEQRQGASGELFF. The chain uses TRBV14 and TRBJ2-2; 8 bases align to TRBD1. V shed 0 bases, J shed 7 bases, and the junction held 10 bases outside the gene matches. There are 17 residues in the CDR3. The germline V gene has CDR1 SGHDN and CDR2 FVKESK.

The genes are TRBV30 and TRBJ1-2; tentative D call: TRBD1 (5 bases). V was shortened by 8 bases and J by 6 bases, with 16 bases between the two germline ends. This CDR3 spans 12 amino acids. In germline, CDR1 is GTSNPN, CDR2 SVGIG (reference sequence). The CDR3 nucleotides read TGTGCCACCCAAACGGGGGGGGATGGCTACACCTTC. As protein: CATQTGGDGYTF.

The rearrangement uses TRBV7-9 and TRBJ1-1, with D perhaps matching TRBD1 (5 bases). With 3 bases removed from V and 1 base from J, the gap between germline ends came to 6 bases. The CDR3 loop spans 13 amino acids. CDR1 is SEHNR, CDR2 FQNEAQ, per germline (reference sequence). CDR3 coding DNA: TGTGCCAGCAGCTTCGGGGGGAACACTGAAGCTTTCTTT. This codes for CASSFGGNTEAFF. Drawing the rest from reference TRBV7-9 and TRBJ1-1, the complete variable domain is DTGVSQNPRHKITKRGQNVTFRCDPISEHNRLYWYRQTLGQGPEFLTYFQNEAQLEKSRLLSDRFSAERPKGSFSTLEIQRTEQGDSAMYLCASSFGGNTEAFFGQGTRLTVV.

The chain uses TRBV5-1 and TRBJ2-1; 8 positions agree with TRBD2. The CDR3 runs 14 residues. Trimming cost V 4 bases and J 8 bases; bases outside gene matches: 8. Germline lookup yields CDR1 SGHRS and CDR2 YFSETQ. The CDR3 sequence: CASSRVAGKDEQFF. In DNA, the CDR3 is TGCGCCAGCAGCAGGGTAGCGGGGAAGGATGAGCAGTTCTTC.

The chain employs TRBV27 and TRBJ1-2, with D maybe TRBD1 (5 bases). This CDR3 spans 15 amino acids. V dropped 2 bases and J dropped 3 bases, with 13 bases sitting between them. Per the germline V gene, CDR1 is MNHEY and CDR2 is SMNVEV (reference sequence). The CDR3 loop is CASSLAGRVHYGYTF. The CDR3 coding sequence is TGTGCCAGCAGTTTAGCCGGCAGGGTTCACTATGGCTACACCTTC.

The chain is built from TRBV18 and TRBJ1-2; TRBD1 matches at 8 bases. Germline loops: CDR1 KGHSH, CDR2 LQKENI. This CDR3 is built from 16 residues. With V trimmed by 4 bases and J by 1 base, 8 bases remained unmatched. This CDR3 is CASSLNRGNNNYGYTF. The CDR3 DNA follows: TGTGCCAGCTCACTGAACAGGGGGAATAATAACTATGGCTACACCTTC.

This chain connects TRBV4-3 to TRBJ2-1, with a weak D call TRBD2 (6 bases). Germline values: CDR1 LGHNA, CDR2 YSLEER. This CDR3 has 15 amino acids. Trimming shortened V by 5 bases and J by 3 bases, and 14 bases separated the two germline ends. CDR3 sequence reads: CASSARLGYYNEQFF. The CDR3 region has the DNA TGCGCCAGCAGCGCTCGACTAGGGTACTACAATGAGCAGTTCTTC.

The J gene is TRBJ2-7, the V gene TRBV4-2; TRBD1 aligns across 8 bases. The V and J ends lost 1 base and 3 bases, in that order; junction bases with no gene match: 5. CDR1 is LGHNA and CDR2 is YNFKEQ in the germline V gene. This CDR3 region has 15 residues. The CDR3 DNA reads TGTGCCAGCAGCCAAGGACGGGACAGGCGCTACGAGCAGTACTTC. This encodes CASSQGRDRRYEQYF.